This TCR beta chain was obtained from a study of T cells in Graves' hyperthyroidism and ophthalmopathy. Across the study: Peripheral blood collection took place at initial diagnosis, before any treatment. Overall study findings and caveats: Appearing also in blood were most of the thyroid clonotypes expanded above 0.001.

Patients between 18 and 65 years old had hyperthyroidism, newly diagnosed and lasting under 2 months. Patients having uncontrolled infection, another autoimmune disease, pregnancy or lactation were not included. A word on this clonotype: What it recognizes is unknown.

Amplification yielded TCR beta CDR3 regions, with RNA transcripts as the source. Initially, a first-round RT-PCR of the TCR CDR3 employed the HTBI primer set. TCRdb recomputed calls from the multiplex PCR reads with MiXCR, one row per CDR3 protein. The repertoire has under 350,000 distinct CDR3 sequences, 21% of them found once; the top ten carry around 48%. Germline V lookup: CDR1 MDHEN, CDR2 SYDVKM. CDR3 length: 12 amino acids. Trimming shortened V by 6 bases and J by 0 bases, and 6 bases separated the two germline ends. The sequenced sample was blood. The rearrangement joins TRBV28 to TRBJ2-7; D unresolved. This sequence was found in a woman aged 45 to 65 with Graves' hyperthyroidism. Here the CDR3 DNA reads TGTGCCAGCAGGCCCGACTCCTACGAGCAGTACTTC. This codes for CASRPDSYEQYF.